Following are 19 T cell receptor beta chains from one sample sequenced in a study of control samples from healthy donors and cancer patients. Libraries were prepared by immunoSEQ multiplex PCR; TCRdb keeps only in-frame clonotypes and omits some of them. Among roughly 130,000 clones listed, around 90% were seen once. Specimen: blood. The receptors originated from a man younger than 30 in good health.

The rearrangement joins TRBV7-9 to TRBJ1-1; D is ambiguous. The CDR3 has 11 amino acids. Germline V CDR1 and CDR2: SEHNR, FQNEAQ (reference sequence). Trimming removed 4 bases from V and 11 bases from J, with 11 bases in between. CDR3: CASSSDRAAFF. CDR3 sequence (DNA): TGTGCCAGCAGCTCCGATCGCGCGGCTTTCTTT.

The rearrangement uses TRBV29-1 and TRBJ2-1, with 10 positions matching TRBD1. In germline, CDR1 is SQVTM, CDR2 ANQGSEA. The CDR3 covers 14 residues. Germline trimming cut 3 bases from V and 5 bases from J; bases unmatched to any gene: 4. CDR3 in DNA: TGCAGCGTTGAGGGACAGGGGACGGACAATGAGCAGTTCTTC. This sequence encodes CSVEGQGTDNEQFF.

This clone was seen a handful of times. This sequence joins TRBV7-9 and TRBJ1-5; 7 bases fit TRBD1. The CDR3 has 14 amino acids. V trimming: 5 bases; J trimming: 2 bases; junction bases outside the gene matches: 3. Germline CDR1 SEHNR, CDR2 FQNEAQ (reference sequence). The CDR3 region has the DNA TGTGCCAGCAGCCCTGACAGGGGCAATCAGCCCCAGCATTTT. Protein sequence: CASSPDRGNQPQHF.

CDR3 region: CASSQAFGNHNEKLFF. DNA of the CDR3: TGTGCCAGCAGCCAAGCTTTCGGGAATCATAATGAAAAACTGTTTTTT. This rearrangement joins TRBV4-2 to TRBJ1-4; no definite D call. CDR1 LGHNA and CDR2 YNFKEQ come from the germline V gene. Between the trimmed V and J ends, which lost 1 base and 4 bases, there was a span of 13 bases. This CDR3 contains 16 residues.

The chain couples TRBV6-5 to TRBJ2-4; a possible D gene is TRBD2 (5 bases). This CDR3 has 14 amino acids. The V and J ends lost 6 bases and 8 bases respectively, with 17 bases between them. Per germline, CDR1 MNHEY and CDR2 SVGAGI. The CDR3 DNA reads TGTGCCAGCAGGGAGGATCGAGGTTCGGACATTCAGTACTTC. As protein: CASREDRGSDIQYF.

The DNA for the CDR3 is TGTGCCAGCAGCTTAGTGGCCCGATCTGACTTCACTGAAGCTTTCTTT. It specifies CASSLVARSDFTEAFF. This sequence joins TRBV7-8 and TRBJ1-1, with no clear D. The CDR3 totals 16 residues. V lost 1 base to trimming and J lost 4 bases, with 16 bases between them. Looked up from germline, CDR1 is SGHVS and CDR2 is FQNEAQ.

The chain recombines TRBV6-1 with TRBJ2-5; a possible D gene is TRBD2 (6 bases). V was clipped by 2 bases and J by 1 base, with 17 bases between them. The CDR3 is 17 residues long. Germline V gene data show CDR1 as MNHNS and CDR2 as SASEGT. As DNA, the CDR3 is TGTGCCAGCAGTGAAAGGAGGGTAGCGGCTCGCCAAGAGACCCAGTACTTC. The encoded protein is CASSERRVAARQETQYF.

J is TRBJ2-1 and V is TRBV10-2; a weak D match, TRBD1 (6 bases). This CDR3 contains 14 residues. Trimming took off 7 bases at V and 9 bases at J, with 19 bases between the two ends. Germline V CDR1 and CDR2: WSHSY, SAAADI. The CDR3 reads CASTGQLSGGEQFF. The DNA for the CDR3 is TGCGCCAGCACTGGACAGCTCTCGGGTGGTGAGCAGTTCTTC.

This chain uses TRBV30 with TRBJ1-1; possibly TRBD1 for D (5 bases). The germline CDR1 and CDR2 sequences are GTSNPN and SVGIG (reference sequence). V was clipped by 1 base and J by 3 bases, with 12 bases between them. The CDR3 sequence is 14 residues long. The CDR3 is CAWSDGRGDTEAFF. CDR3 DNA sequence: TGTGCCTGGAGTGACGGAAGGGGTGACACTGAAGCTTTCTTT.

The rearrangement links TRBV12-3 or TRBV12-4 to TRBJ1-5; D remains ambiguous. The CDR3 is made up of 12 amino acids. V was cut by 5 bases and J by 3 bases, with 5 bases left in between. This CDR3 is CASSPPNQPQHF. The CDR3, as DNA: TGTGCCAGCAGTCCCCCCAATCAGCCCCAGCATTTT.

V is TRBV3-1 (or the pseudogene TRBV3-2) and J is TRBJ2-3; D gene uncertain. Germline CDR1 and CDR2: LGHDT and YNNKEL (reference sequence). This CDR3 region has 17 residues. The V end lost 1 base, the J end lost 2 bases, and 16 bases lay between the germline ends. The CDR3 loop reads CASSQVPSALPTDTQYF. CDR3 coding DNA: TGTGCCAGCAGCCAAGTTCCTTCCGCACTACCCACAGATACGCAGTATTTT.

V usage is TRBV10-2 and J usage is TRBJ1-1, with unresolved D. This CDR3 comprises 14 residues. The ends were cut back, 2 bases at V and 1 base at J, with 8 bases in the middle. Per the germline V gene, CDR1 is WSHSY and CDR2 is SAAADI. CDR3 DNA: TGCGCCAGCAGTGAGCGAGGGTCGAACACTGAAGCTTTCTTT. Amino acid sequence: CASSERGSNTEAFF.

The chain carries TRBV30 and TRBJ1-6; TRBD1 agrees at 7 bases. This CDR3 has 13 residues. Germline loops: CDR1 GTSNPN, CDR2 SVGIG (reference sequence). V gave up 2 bases and J gave up 7 bases; unmatched junction bases: 2. The CDR3, as DNA: TGTGCCTGGAGTATACAGGGGAATTCACCCCTCCACTTT. Encoded protein: CAWSIQGNSPLHF.

This clone was counted between two and nine times. The chain has TRBV5-3 and TRBJ1-6; 10 bases match TRBD1. TRBV5-3 has ORF status, its function being uncertain. J was trimmed by 8 bases and V by 2 bases; bases with no gene match: 4. There are 15 residues in the CDR3. The CDR3 sequence is CARSFGQGVDSPLHF. For the CDR3, the DNA is TGTGCCAGAAGCTTCGGACAGGGGGTGGATTCACCCCTCCACTTT.

The genes are TRBV2 and TRBJ2-1, with 11 bases that match TRBD1. Germline V gene lookup returns CDR1 SNHLY and CDR2 FYNNEI. The CDR3 sequence is 16 residues long. Trimming at V came to 2 bases and at J to 4 bases, leaving 4 bases not matched to a gene. CDR3 sequence: CASSELGTGGYNEQFF. CDR3 DNA sequence: TGTGCCAGCAGTGAACTGGGGACAGGGGGGTACAATGAGCAGTTCTTC.

This chain joins TRBV7-2 and TRBJ1-3, with D uncertain. V lost 2 bases, J lost 0 bases, and 11 bases lay in between. CDR1 SGHTA and CDR2 FQGNSA come from the germline V gene. The CDR3 extends over 16 amino acids. This CDR3 reads CASSLSWQLSGNTIYF. The CDR3, as DNA: TGTGCCAGCAGCTTATCCTGGCAGCTCTCTGGAAACACCATATATTTT.

The chain has TRBV3-1 (or the pseudogene TRBV3-2) and TRBJ2-1; 9 bases match TRBD2. Germline loops: CDR1 LGHDT, CDR2 YNNKEL (reference sequence). Trimming at V came to 0 bases and at J to 5 bases, leaving 2 bases not matched to a gene. The CDR3 has 15 residues. The CDR3 bases are TGTGCCAGCAGCCAAGACCTAGCGGGAAACAATGAGCAGTTCTTC. It translates to CASSQDLAGNNEQFF.

The J gene is TRBJ2-5, the V gene TRBV24-1; tentatively, D is TRBD1 (5 bases). Germline V gene sequence: CDR1 KGHDR, CDR2 SFDVKD. The V and J ends lost 2 bases and 4 bases respectively, with 13 bases between them. This CDR3 has 15 residues. In DNA, the CDR3 is TGTGCCACCAGTGATTACCGTCAGGGCGGAGAGACCCAGTACTTC. This encodes CATSDYRQGGETQYF.

The V call is TRBV18, the J call TRBJ2-1, with TRBD1 as a possible D gene (5 bases). V gave up 3 bases and J gave up 10 bases, with 13 bases separating them. The length of the CDR3 is 13 residues. CDR1 and CDR2 from the germline V gene are KGHSH and LQKENI. The CDR3 is CASSPDTLGEQFF. In DNA, the CDR3 is TGTGCCAGCTCACCGGACACCCTCGGGGAGCAGTTCTTC.